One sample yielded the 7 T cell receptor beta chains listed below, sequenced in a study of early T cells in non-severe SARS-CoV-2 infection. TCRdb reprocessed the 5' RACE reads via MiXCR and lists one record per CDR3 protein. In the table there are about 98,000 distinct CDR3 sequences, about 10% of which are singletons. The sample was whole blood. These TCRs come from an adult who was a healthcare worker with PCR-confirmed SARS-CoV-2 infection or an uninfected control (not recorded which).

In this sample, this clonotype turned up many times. The CDR3 is CASSLPRSVGTQYF. In DNA, the CDR3 is TGTGCCAGCAGTTTACCCAGATCCGTTGGGACGCAGTATTTT. The V call is TRBV27, the J call TRBJ2-3; D unclear. The CDR3 contains 14 residues. V shed 2 bases and J shed 9 bases, with 15 bases lying between them. Germline CDR1 and CDR2: MNHEY and SMNVEV (reference sequence).

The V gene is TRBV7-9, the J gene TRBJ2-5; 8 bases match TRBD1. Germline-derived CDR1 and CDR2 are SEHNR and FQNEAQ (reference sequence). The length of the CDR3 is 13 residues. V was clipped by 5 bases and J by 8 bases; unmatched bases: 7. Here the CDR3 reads CASSQGQEATQYF. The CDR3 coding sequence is TGTGCCAGCAGCCAGGGACAGGAGGCAACCCAGTACTTC.

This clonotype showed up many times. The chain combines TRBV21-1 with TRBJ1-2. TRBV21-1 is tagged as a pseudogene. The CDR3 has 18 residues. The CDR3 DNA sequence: TGTGCCAGCAGCAAAGGGGCCAGCATCCATCCTCCTAACTATGGCTACACCTTC. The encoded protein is CASSKGASIHPPNYGYTF.

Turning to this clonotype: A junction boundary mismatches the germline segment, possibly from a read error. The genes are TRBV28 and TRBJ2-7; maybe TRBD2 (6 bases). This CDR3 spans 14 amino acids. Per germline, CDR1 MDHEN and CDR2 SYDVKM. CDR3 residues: CASSFPRDSFEQYF. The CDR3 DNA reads TGTGCCAGCAGTTTTCCCAGGGACTCCTTCGAGCAGTACTTC. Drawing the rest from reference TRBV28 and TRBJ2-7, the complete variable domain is DVKVTQSSRYLVKRTGEKVFLECVQDMDHENMFWYRQDPGLGLRLIYFSYDVKMKEKGDIPEGYSVSREKKERFSLILESASTNQTSMYLCASSFPRDSFEQYFGPGTRLTVT.

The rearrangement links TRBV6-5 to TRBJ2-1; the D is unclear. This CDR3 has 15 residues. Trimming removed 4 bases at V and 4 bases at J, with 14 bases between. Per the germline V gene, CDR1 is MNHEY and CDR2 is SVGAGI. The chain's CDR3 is CASSSTRRDYNEQFF. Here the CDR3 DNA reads TGTGCCAGCAGTTCCACACGTCGAGATTACAATGAGCAGTTCTTC.

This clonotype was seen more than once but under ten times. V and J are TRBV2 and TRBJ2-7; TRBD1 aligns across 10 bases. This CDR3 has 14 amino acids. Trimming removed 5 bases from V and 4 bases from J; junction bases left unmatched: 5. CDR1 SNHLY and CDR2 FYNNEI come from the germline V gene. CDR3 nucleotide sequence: TGTGCCAGCAGTACGGGACAGGGGAGATACGAGCAGTACTTC. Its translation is CASSTGQGRYEQYF.

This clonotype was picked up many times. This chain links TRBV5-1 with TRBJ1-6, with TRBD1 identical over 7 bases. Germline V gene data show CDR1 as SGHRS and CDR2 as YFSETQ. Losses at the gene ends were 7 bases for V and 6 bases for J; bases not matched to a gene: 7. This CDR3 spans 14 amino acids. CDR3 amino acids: CASGRDSSNSPLHF. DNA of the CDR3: TGCGCCAGCGGACGGGACAGCTCTAATTCACCCCTCCACTTT.